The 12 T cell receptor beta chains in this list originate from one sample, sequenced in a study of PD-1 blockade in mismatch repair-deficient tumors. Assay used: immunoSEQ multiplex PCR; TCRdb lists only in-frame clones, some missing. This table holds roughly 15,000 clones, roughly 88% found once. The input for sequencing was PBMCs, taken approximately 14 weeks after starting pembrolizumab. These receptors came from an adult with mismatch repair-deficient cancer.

CDR3 DNA: TGTGCCAGCAGCTCCCGACTGGATGAAGCTTTCTTT. It codes for CASSSRLDEAFF. The rearrangement links TRBV7-8 to TRBJ1-1; no clear D. Germline V gives CDR1 SGHVS, CDR2 FQNEAQ. Trimming pared 4 bases from V and 7 bases from J, leaving 10 bases between. CDR3 size: 12 residues.

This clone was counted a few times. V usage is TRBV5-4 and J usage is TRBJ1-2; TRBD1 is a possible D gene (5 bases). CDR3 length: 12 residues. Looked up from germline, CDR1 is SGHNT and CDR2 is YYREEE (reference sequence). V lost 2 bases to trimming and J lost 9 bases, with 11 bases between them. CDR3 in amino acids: CASSFREHRYTF. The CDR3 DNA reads TGTGCCAGCAGCTTCAGGGAACACCGCTACACCTTC.

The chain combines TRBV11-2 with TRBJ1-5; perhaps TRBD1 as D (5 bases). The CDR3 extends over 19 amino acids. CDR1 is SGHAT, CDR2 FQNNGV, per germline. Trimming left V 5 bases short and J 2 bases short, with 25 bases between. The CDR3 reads CASSPETGTLGYGNQPQHF. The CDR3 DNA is TGTGCCAGCAGCCCCGAGACCGGGACTTTGGGGTATGGCAATCAGCCCCAGCATTTT.

The CDR3: CASSQAGTSGRNTGELFF. The CDR3 bases are TGTGCCAGCAGCCAGGCCGGGACTAGCGGGAGGAACACCGGGGAGCTGTTTTTT. This chain connects TRBV4-2 to TRBJ2-2, with 14 nucleotides matching TRBD2. Trimming cost V 3 bases and J 1 base; bases outside gene matches: 4. The CDR3 sequence is 18 residues long. Germline CDR1 is LGHNA and CDR2 is YNFKEQ.

CDR3: CASSVFLQETQYF. CDR3 DNA sequence: TGTGCCAGCAGCGTTTTCTTGCAAGAGACCCAGTACTTC. J is TRBJ2-5 and V is TRBV9; D unresolved. The CDR3 is 13 amino acids. Germline V gives CDR1 SGDLS, CDR2 YYNGEE. The V and J ends lost 2 bases and 2 bases respectively, with 7 bases between them.

CDR3 bases: TGTGCCAGCAGCTCTTTGGGGCTTTTGAACACTGAAGCTTTCTTT. Translated: CASSSLGLLNTEAFF. The gene calls are TRBV7-2 and TRBJ1-1, with a weak D call TRBD1 (5 bases). The CDR3 covers 15 residues. Trimming stripped 4 bases from V and 0 bases from J, with 12 bases between. CDR1 SGHTA and CDR2 FQGNSA come from the germline V gene.

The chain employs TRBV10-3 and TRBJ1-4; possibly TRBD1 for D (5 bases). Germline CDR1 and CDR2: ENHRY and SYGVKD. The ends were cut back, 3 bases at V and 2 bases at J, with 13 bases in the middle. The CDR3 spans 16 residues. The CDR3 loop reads CAISEQPGGTNEKLFF. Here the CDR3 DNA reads TGTGCCATCAGTGAACAACCCGGGGGTACTAATGAAAAACTGTTTTTT.

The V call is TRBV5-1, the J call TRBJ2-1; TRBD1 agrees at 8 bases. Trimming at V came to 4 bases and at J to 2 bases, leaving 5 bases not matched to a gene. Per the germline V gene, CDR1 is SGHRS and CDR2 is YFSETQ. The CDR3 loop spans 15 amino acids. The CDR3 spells CASSKDRGPYNEQFF. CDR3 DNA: TGCGCCAGCAGCAAAGACAGGGGTCCCTACAATGAGCAGTTCTTC.

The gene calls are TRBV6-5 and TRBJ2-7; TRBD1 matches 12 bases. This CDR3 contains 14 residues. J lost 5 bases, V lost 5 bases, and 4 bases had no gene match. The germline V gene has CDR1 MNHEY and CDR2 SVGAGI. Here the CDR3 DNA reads TGTGCCAGCAGTCGGGACAGGGGGCGGAACGAGCAGTACTTC. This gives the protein CASSRDRGRNEQYF.

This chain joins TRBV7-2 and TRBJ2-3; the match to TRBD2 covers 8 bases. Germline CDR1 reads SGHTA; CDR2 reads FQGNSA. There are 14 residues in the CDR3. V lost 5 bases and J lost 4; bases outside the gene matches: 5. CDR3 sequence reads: CASSPGLAADTQYF. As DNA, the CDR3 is TGTGCCAGCAGCCCAGGACTAGCCGCAGATACGCAGTATTTT.

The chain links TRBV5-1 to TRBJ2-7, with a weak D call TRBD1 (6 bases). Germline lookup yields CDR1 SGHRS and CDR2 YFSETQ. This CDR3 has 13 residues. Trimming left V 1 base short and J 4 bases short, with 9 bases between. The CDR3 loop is CASSLSQGYEQYF. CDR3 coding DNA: TGCGCCAGCAGCTTGAGTCAGGGGTACGAGCAGTACTTC.

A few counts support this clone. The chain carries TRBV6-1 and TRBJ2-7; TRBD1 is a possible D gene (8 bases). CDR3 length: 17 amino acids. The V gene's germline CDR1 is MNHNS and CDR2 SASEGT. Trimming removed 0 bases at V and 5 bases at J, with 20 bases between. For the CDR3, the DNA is TGTGCCAGCAGTGAAGCTGGACAGGGTCTGGCGGGAGACGAGCAGTACTTC. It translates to CASSEAGQGLAGDEQYF.